The following is a TCR beta chain sequence with its context. It lacks a known antigen. No base quality information exists; no much larger clone differs at one position. These data originate in a study of blood T cell repertoires in COVID-19 (dated by TCRdb to 2018 to 2021). The study in broad terms: The collaborator samples originated in the United States, Italy and Spain and spanned the acute and convalescent phases of COVID-19. The material from the prospective study consisted of cDNA or gDNA derived from T cells, B-cell-depleted T cells, or PBMCs. The repertoires were released in a freely available public database intended as a resource for research on the immune response to SARS-CoV-2. Samples were obtained from the ongoing ImmuneRACE study (first 160 participants) and from approximately 1,200 subjects provided by 6 global collaborators. Where available, HLA class I and class II types were taken from metadata supplied by the sample provider and were not determined by assay-based typing. The sample metadata nearly always contained a de-identified subject ID, COVID-19 status, age in years and sex. Deeply sampled blood TCRbeta repertoires from subjects exposed to, actively infected with, or recovered from COVID-19 were included in the dataset. Results and caveats for the whole study, not just this receptor: The amount of clinical and demographic metadata varied by source and participant and was provided uncurated.

One collaborating source in Seattle enrolled patients while the patients were actively infected and followed the patients over time throughout the course of disease. The collaborating institutions used their own protocols to collect whole blood in K2EDTA tubes. Collaborator samples were shipped for TCRbeta analysis as frozen whole blood, isolated PBMCs, or DNA extracted from either sample type. TCRbeta CDR3 regions were amplified from genomic DNA by means of the immunoSEQ Assay, a bias-controlled multiplex PCR. Turning to the authors' computational methods: Within the assay, amplification of reference gene primers was used to estimate how many nucleated cells each sample contained. Sequence reads were collapsed and filtered to measure the absolute abundance of every unique TCRbeta CDR3 rearrangement. For each sample, productive Simpson clonality was calculated as the square root of Simpson's diversity index over productive rearrangements. This immuneACCESS table, as held by TCRdb, lists in-frame sequences with V and J called but not all clones. Of the missing ones, under half trace to an unresolved V gene in checked studies; the others have no known cause. V, J and clone size are those of that table, while D and trimming were read from the DNA. The sample profile shows roughly 250,000 clones; roughly nine tenths of them were found once. The ten largest account for approximately 12% of the sample.

Here V drops 6 bases and J drops 10 bases, and the junction holds 8 bases not matched to any gene. Including the terminal cysteine and phenylalanine, the CDR3 comprises 11 residues. The read is trimmed to its CDR3 DNA, 33 bases read in frame from base 1. CDR1 and CDR2, per the germline V gene, are SQVTM and ANQGSEA. The rearrangement joined TRBV29-1 to TRBJ2-7; 8 junctional bases match TRBD1. The sequenced sample was peripheral blood. The sequence came from a woman aged 25 to 39 with COVID-19, enrolled during active disease. CDR3 sequence: CSVDNQGAQYF. The sequenced DNA: TGCAGCGTCGATAACCAGGGGGCTCAGTACTTC.